The rows below give T cell receptor beta chains drawn from one sample of a study of blood T cell repertoires in COVID-19. Repertoires were generated with immunoSEQ multiplex PCR, while TCRdb's copy carries only in-frame clones and drops some. This table holds fewer than 85,000 clones, approximately 84% found once. Sequencing input: peripheral blood. These receptors all come from a human donor in a cohort sampled during active COVID-19. The CDR3 runs from the conserved cysteine through the conserved F or W. D genes are given only for firm matches. Expanded clones are given a class, and other clones once, few, many or no size at all.

j_call d_call clone_size v_call cdr3_nt cdr3_aa
TRBJ1-4 TRBD1 - TRBV2 TGTGCCAACCGCGACAGGGGTCAAGAAAAACTGTTTTTT CANRDRGQEKLFF
TRBJ2-2 - - TRBV10-3 TGTGCCAGCAAGAGTCGGGACACCGGGGAGCTGTTTTTT CASKSRDTGELFF
TRBJ2-7 - - TRBV5-1 TGCGCCAGCAGCTTAGGATCCGGGTCCGCCTACGAGCAGTACTTC CASSLGSGSAYEQYF
TRBJ2-7 - - TRBV3-1/TRBV3-2 TGTGCCAGCAGCCAAGGGGTAACGGGGATCTCCTACGAGCAGTACTTC CASSQGVTGISYEQYF
TRBJ2-1 TRBD1 - TRBV2 TGTGCCAGCAGTCTATTTTCCGGGACAGGGGACAATGAGCAGTTCTTC CASSLFSGTGDNEQFF
TRBJ2-3 TRBD2 once TRBV13 TGTGCCAGCAGCTTAGGCCGGTTGCGGGGGGCCGGAGCAGATACGCAGTATTTT CASSLGRLRGAGADTQYF
TRBJ1-4 TRBD1 - TRBV6-5 TGTGCCAGCAGTTCGGCAGGGGGCGGTGAAAAACTGTTTTTT CASSSAGGGEKLFF
TRBJ2-1 TRBD1 - TRBV18 TGTGCCAGCTCATCCTACTTTCCGGGACAGGGCTACAATGAGCAGTTCTTC CASSSYFPGQGYNEQFF
TRBJ1-1 - - TRBV4-1 TGCGCCAGCAGCCCGACGGACAGCCTGAACACTGAAGCTTTCTTT CASSPTDSLNTEAFF
TRBJ2-2 - - TRBV11-1 TGTGCCAGCAGCCGGGGGTACCTATCCCGAACCGGGGAGCTGTTTTTT CASSRGYLSRTGELFF
TRBJ1-6 - - TRBV7-9 TGTGCCAGCAGCAGCGGGACATTAGATAATTCACCCCTCCACTTT CASSSGTLDNSPLHF
TRBJ1-2 TRBD1 once TRBV10-3 TGTGCCATCAGTGAGTCGGACAGGGCGTGGGGCTACACCTTC CAISESDRAWGYTF
TRBJ2-6 - - TRBV11-3 TGTGCCAGCACCCAGGGGTCTGGGGCCAACGTCCTGACTTTC CASTQGSGANVLTF
TRBJ2-1 TRBD1 - TRBV2 TGTGCCAGCAGTGCATCGGGACAGACGTACAATGAGCAGTTCTTC CASSASGQTYNEQFF
TRBJ2-3 - - TRBV6-5 TGTGCCAGCAGTTACTCGGGGCTGGCCCCAGATACGCAGTATTTT CASSYSGLAPDTQYF
TRBJ2-5 - once TRBV4-1 TGCGCCAGCAGCCTTTACAGAGAAGAGACCCAGTACTTC CASSLYREETQYF
TRBJ1-4 - - TRBV19 TGTGCCAGTAGTATTGGCCAGGGTACTAATGAAAAACTGTTTTTT CASSIGQGTNEKLFF
TRBJ1-5 - - TRBV27 TGTGCCAGCAGTTTATCGGTGACTGGCAATCAGCCCCAGCATTTT CASSLSVTGNQPQHF
TRBJ2-4 - once TRBV7-9 TGTGCCAGCAGGGCTGGCTCCGGGGGAAACATTCAGTACTTC CASRAGSGGNIQYF
TRBJ2-7 - - TRBV7-9 TGTGCCAGCAGCTTAGGAGGGGGGGCCTACGAGCAGTACTTC CASSLGGGAYEQYF
TRBJ2-1 - - TRBV9 TGTGCCAGCAGCACGAGCCCAGGGGACAATGAGCAGTTCTTC CASSTSPGDNEQFF
TRBJ2-7 - once TRBV28 TGTGCCAGCACGAGGGTCAGCTCCTACGAGCAGTACTTC CASTRVSSYEQYF
TRBJ2-7 - - TRBV6-2/TRBV6-3 TGTGCCAGCAGTTCCCCTCATAGTGGTCTTCACGAGCAGTACTTC CASSSPHSGLHEQYF
TRBJ1-2 - - TRBV2 TGTGCCAGCAAGGAATCCGCTGACAGAACTCTCTATGGCTACACCTTC CASKESADRTLYGYTF
TRBJ2-3 - once TRBV4-3 TGCGCCAGCAGCCATGCGGCAGATACGCAGTATTTT CASSHAADTQYF
TRBJ1-2 - few TRBV4-2 TGTGCCAGCAGCCAAAACAGGAACTATGGCTACACCTTC CASSQNRNYGYTF
TRBJ2-1 TRBD2 - TRBV5-1 TGCGCCAGCAGCTGGACTAGCGGGGGGACTAAACGCTACAATGAGCAGTTCTTC CASSWTSGGTKRYNEQFF
TRBJ2-1 - - TRBV27 TGTGCCAGCAGTTTAGGGACTCCGACAGCCAATGAGCAGTTCTTC CASSLGTPTANEQFF
TRBJ2-7 TRBD1 - TRBV6-5 TGTGCCAGCACCCCGGGACAGGGTCCCTACGAGCAGTACTTC CASTPGQGPYEQYF
TRBJ1-3 TRBD1 - TRBV20-1 TGCAGTGCTAGTCCAGGGGGGCTTCACCGCATATATTTT CSASPGGLHRIYF
TRBJ1-4 TRBD1 - TRBV19 TGTGCCAGTAGTATAGATCGGACAGGGGGTCGCTATGAAAAACTGTTTTTT CASSIDRTGGRYEKLFF
TRBJ1-1 - once TRBV27 TGTGCCAGCAGTTTACGGCAGGGGAGTGAAGCTTTCTTT CASSLRQGSEAFF
TRBJ2-7 TRBD2 - TRBV27 TGTGCCAGCAGTTTGTTAGCGGGGGGTTCACCCTCCTACGAGCAGTACTTC CASSLLAGGSPSYEQYF
TRBJ1-4 TRBD1 - TRBV28 TGTGCCAGCAGTCAAAATCCCACCGCAGGGGGCTTATGGACTAATGAAAAACTGTTTTTT CASSQNPTAGGLWTNEKLFF
TRBJ2-7 TRBD1 few TRBV2 TGTGCCAGCACACTGGGGGACAGGGGGTACGAGCAGTACTTC CASTLGDRGYEQYF
TRBJ2-5 - - TRBV14 TGTGCCAGCAGCCACGAGAACCAAGAGACCCAGTACTTC CASSHENQETQYF
TRBJ2-3 TRBD1 - TRBV9 TGTGCCAGCAGCCCCGGGACAGGGTTAGATACGCAGTATTTT CASSPGTGLDTQYF
TRBJ2-7 - - TRBV5-5 TGTGCCAGCAGCTTGGCGGGTTTCTCCTACGAGCAGTACTTC CASSLAGFSYEQYF
TRBJ2-5 - - TRBV4-3 TGCGCCAGCAGCCAGTCCAGGGGCCCCCAAGAGACCCAGTACTTC CASSQSRGPQETQYF
TRBJ1-1 - - TRBV10-3 TGTGCCATCAGGGATCGACAGACTCAGAACACTGAAGCTTTCTTT CAIRDRQTQNTEAFF
TRBJ1-6 - few TRBV6-5 TGTGCCAGCCGACAGGTTGTAAATTCACCCCTCCACTTT CASRQVVNSPLHF
TRBJ1-4 - - TRBV5-8 TGTGCCAGCAGCTTGGGGACAACGGGTGAAAAACTGTTTTTT CASSLGTTGEKLFF
TRBJ2-6 - - TRBV3-1/TRBV3-2 TGTGCCAGCAGCCCGACACCCGGGCAGGGGAGAGGGGCCAACGTCCTGACTTTC CASSPTPGQGRGANVLTF
TRBJ2-3 TRBD2 - TRBV4-1 TGCGCCAGCAGCCAAGTACTAGCGGGGTCCACAGATACGCAGTATTTT CASSQVLAGSTDTQYF
TRBJ2-3 - - TRBV13 TGTGCCAGCAGCTTAGTGACAGGTGGCACAGATACGCAGTATTTT CASSLVTGGTDTQYF
TRBJ2-3 - - TRBV7-2 TGTGCCAGCAGCGCTAGGACTAAAACAGATACGCAGTATTTT CASSARTKTDTQYF
TRBJ2-1 - - TRBV3-1/TRBV3-2 TGTGCCAGCAGCCAAGATGCGGAGGGCGATATCAATGAGCAGTTCTTC CASSQDAEGDINEQFF
TRBJ2-3 TRBD2 - TRBV5-6 TGTGCCAGCAGCCCAGGACTAGCCAACCTGGCAGATACGCAGTATTTT CASSPGLANLADTQYF
TRBJ2-2 TRBD1 - TRBV3-1/TRBV3-2 TGTGCCAGCAGCCCCTACAGGGGAGTACGGGAGCTGTTTTTT CASSPYRGVRELFF
TRBJ2-3 TRBD2 - TRBV6-5 TGTGCCAGCAAGATACGGGGGGGCACAGATACGCAGTATTTT CASKIRGGTDTQYF
TRBJ1-1 - - TRBV3-1/TRBV3-2 TGTGCCAGCAGCCAAGCAACAGGGTTAATTTTCAACACTGAAGCTTTCTTT CASSQATGLIFNTEAFF
TRBJ2-5 TRBD2 - TRBV5-4 TGTGCCAGCAGCTTGGCCCGGGGCGGGGGGTACGGAGAGACCCAGTACTTC CASSLARGGGYGETQYF
TRBJ2-1 - - TRBV11-2 TGTGCCAGCAGCCCGCGTAGCAATGAGCAGTTCTTC CASSPRSNEQFF
TRBJ1-1 - - TRBV18 TGTGCCAGCTCATCAGCGGAAGACTTGAACACTGAAGCTTTCTTT CASSSAEDLNTEAFF
TRBJ1-2 TRBD1 - TRBV28 TGTGCCACCAACATGGGACAGGGGGGCTATGGCTACACCTTC CATNMGQGGYGYTF
TRBJ2-3 TRBD2 - TRBV7-2 TGTGCCAGCAGCTCCGGGACTAGCGGGCTGACAGATACGCAGTATTTT CASSSGTSGLTDTQYF